This T cell receptor (beta chain) was documented in a study of T cell changes during pregnancy in multiple sclerosis (dated by TCRdb to about 2019). Regarding the study in general: Changes in the T cell repertoire over the course of pregnancy were examined in this study in women with multiple sclerosis.

The CDR3 covers 9 residues, taking in both the cysteine and the phenylalanine. This entry keeps only the CDR3 DNA: 27 bases, framed from base 1. From the germline V gene, CDR1 is SGHAT and CDR2 is FQNNGV. With regard to this clone: Its binding antigen is unknown. The junction differs from germline at one of its ends, possibly a read error.

Library preparation was by the immunoSEQ multiplex PCR assay. TCRdb re-hosts the immuneACCESS table, in-frame sequences only. Its copies lack some clones; in the studies checked, an unresolved V gene accounts for under half of them, and the cause for the rest is not known. This sample comprises around 53,000 clones, more than 90% of them detected only once. The ten most abundant clones make up approximately 2.8% of the sample. The sample consisted of CD8+ T cells from peripheral blood mononuclear cells, taken before pregnancy. This clonotype was obtained from a female donor with multiple sclerosis, enrolled in a pregnancy study. Rearrangement joined TRBV11-2 to TRBJ1-1; the D gene is unclear. The DNA reads as follows: TGTGCCAGCAGCACTAAAGCTTTCTTT. It translates as CASSTKAFF.